Listed below are T cell receptor beta chains from one sample, sequenced in a study of CD8+CD57+ T cells in acquired aplastic anemia. Using its own MiXCR run on the reads, TCRdb lists one record per CDR3 protein. The data contain 120,000 or so distinct CDR3 sequences, 45% to 60% of them singletons. Material: sorted CD4+, CD8+, or CD8+CD57+ T cells (not recorded which) from PBMCs. These receptors were collected from a human donor with aplastic anemia. Both conserved end residues are part of each CDR3. D genes are given only for firm matches. Clone size is not always given. Where it is, it says once, few, many or a class for expanded clones.

j_call | clone_size | v_call | d_call | cdr3_aa | cdr3_nt
TRBJ1-5 | . | TRBV11-2 | TRBD1 | CASSLTTRRTGDQPQHF | TGTGCCAGCAGCTTAACAACCCGGAGGACAGGGGATCAGCCCCAGCATTTT
TRBJ1-1 | . | TRBV20-1 | TRBD1 | CSARERTGGTEAFF | TGCAGTGCTAGAGAACGGACAGGGGGCACTGAAGCTTTCTTT
TRBJ2-7 | . | TRBV15 | . | CATSSLGQGFNEQYF | TGTGCCACCAGCAGCTTGGGGCAGGGGTTCAACGAGCAGTACTTC
TRBJ1-2 | . | TRBV29-1 | . | CSVDRRGYGYTF | TGCAGCGTTGATCGCAGAGGATATGGCTACACCTTC
TRBJ1-1 | few | TRBV29-1 | . | CSSITGTNTEAFF | TGCAGCTCGATAACAGGCACGAACACTGAAGCTTTCTTT
TRBJ1-1 | . | TRBV19 | . | CASSIRAANTEAFF | TGTGCCAGTAGTATACGGGCGGCGAACACTGAAGCTTTCTTT
TRBJ2-7 | . | TRBV11-2 | . | CASSYWGGTLTGFEQYF | TGTGCCAGCAGCTATTGGGGCGGGACGCTTACAGGGTTCGAGCAGTACTTC
TRBJ2-3 | few | TRBV19 | TRBD2 | CASSIPLVRGSSTDTQYF | TGTGCCAGTAGTATCCCCCTAGTTCGCGGGAGTAGCACAGATACGCAGTATTTT
TRBJ2-1 | . | TRBV11-1 | TRBD1 | CASSLFPDRGEQFF | TGTGCCAGCAGCTTATTTCCGGACAGGGGTGAGCAGTTCTTC
TRBJ2-1 | . | TRBV6-2/TRBV6-3 | TRBD1 | CASTWDRGNNEQFF | TGTGCCAGCACCTGGGACAGGGGTAACAATGAGCAGTTCTTC
TRBJ1-1 | . | TRBV2 | . | CASRQGGYTEAFF | TGTGCCAGCAGACAGGGAGGGTACACTGAAGCTTTCTTT
TRBJ1-2 | many | TRBV27 | . | CASRQGYQGYTF | TGTGCCAGCAGACAGGGTTATCAGGGCTACACCTTC
TRBJ2-7 | . | TRBV7-9 | TRBD1 | CASSLAGTESYEQYF | TGTGCCAGCAGCTTAGCCGGGACAGAGTCCTACGAGCAGTACTTC
TRBJ2-3 | . | TRBV7-9 | . | CASSKTDTDTQYF | TGTGCCAGCAGCAAGACGGATACAGATACGCAGTATTTT
TRBJ1-1 | few | TRBV20-1 | . | CSARDPTHPLAFF | TGCAGTGCTAGAGATCCAACCCACCCATTGGCTTTCTTT
TRBJ1-1 | once | TRBV7-2 | . | CASSLSVGGTEAFF | TGTGCCAGCAGCTTATCTGTAGGGGGGACTGAAGCTTTCTTT
TRBJ2-7 | . | TRBV7-9 | . | CASSLAAGAYEQYF | TGTGCCAGCAGCTTAGCTGCAGGGGCCTACGAGCAGTACTTC
TRBJ2-1 | . | TRBV25-1 | . | CASSVRGTWNSNEQFF | TGTGCCAGCAGTGTACGGGGCACGTGGAATTCCAATGAGCAGTTCTTC
TRBJ1-5 | . | TRBV29-1 | TRBD1 | CSVADRGGNQPQHF | TGCAGCGTTGCGGACAGGGGTGGCAATCAGCCCCAGCATTTT
TRBJ2-3 | . | TRBV20-1 | . | CSAQRSGTDTQYF | TGCAGTGCCCAGCGGTCGGGGACAGATACGCAGTATTTT
TRBJ1-2 | many | TRBV2 | . | CASDKRGGGVAF | TGTGCCAGCGATAAACGAGGAGGCGGCGTCGCCTTC
TRBJ2-1 | many | TRBV7-2 | . | CASSLERVGPIEQFF | TGTGCCAGCAGCTTAGAAAGGGTCGGACCTATTGAGCAGTTCTTC